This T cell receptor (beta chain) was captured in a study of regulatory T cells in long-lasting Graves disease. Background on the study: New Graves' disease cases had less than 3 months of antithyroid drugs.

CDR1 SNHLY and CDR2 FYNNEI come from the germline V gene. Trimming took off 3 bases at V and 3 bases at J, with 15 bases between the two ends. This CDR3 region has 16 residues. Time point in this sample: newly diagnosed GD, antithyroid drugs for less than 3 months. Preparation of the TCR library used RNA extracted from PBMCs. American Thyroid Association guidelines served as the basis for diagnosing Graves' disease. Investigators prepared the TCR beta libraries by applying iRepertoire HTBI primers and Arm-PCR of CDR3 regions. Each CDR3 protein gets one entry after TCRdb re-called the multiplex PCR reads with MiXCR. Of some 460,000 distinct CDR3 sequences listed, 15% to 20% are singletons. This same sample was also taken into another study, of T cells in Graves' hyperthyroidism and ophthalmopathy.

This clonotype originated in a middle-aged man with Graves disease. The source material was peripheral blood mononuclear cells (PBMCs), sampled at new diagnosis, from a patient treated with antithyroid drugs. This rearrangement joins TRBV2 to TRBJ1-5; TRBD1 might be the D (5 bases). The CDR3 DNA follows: TGTGCCAGCAGTGACGCCAGGGTTTTAGTCAATCAGCCCCAGCATTTT. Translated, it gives CASSDARVLVNQPQHF.